A single sample gave rise to the 30 T cell receptor beta chains below, sequenced in a study of blood T cell repertoires in COVID-19. Profiled with immunoSEQ multiplex PCR; TCRdb holds only in-frame clones, not every one. Of 300,000 to 350,000 clones in the sample, roughly 88% are singletons; the top ten hold 2.2%. Sequencing input: PBMCs or T cells enriched from blood (not recorded which). These TCRs come from a man aged 25 to 45 who had recovered from COVID-19.

This clone was seen a few times. The chain couples TRBV27 to TRBJ1-6, with D possibly matching TRBD1 (5 bases). Trimming took off 6 bases at V and 9 bases at J, with 12 bases between the two ends. Germline CDR1 MNHEY, CDR2 SMNVEV (reference sequence). The CDR3 contains 13 residues. CDR3 coding DNA: TGTGCCAGCAGACCGGGACTAGGTTCACCCCTCCACTTT. This sequence encodes CASRPGLGSPLHF.

The chain has TRBV15 and TRBJ2-3; perhaps TRBD1 as D (6 bases). V was shortened by 5 bases and J by 3 bases, with 18 bases between the two germline ends. CDR1 is LNHNV, CDR2 YYDKDF, per germline (reference sequence). The CDR3 runs 16 residues. The chain's CDR3 is CATSAYPGDGTDTQYF. The CDR3 bases are TGTGCCACCAGCGCCTACCCAGGGGATGGGACAGATACGCAGTATTTT. Using reference TRBV15 and TRBJ2-3 for the parts outside the CDR3, the full variable domain is DAMVIQNPRYQVTQFGKPVTLSCSQTLNHNVMYWYQQKSSQAPKLLFHYYDKDFNNEADTPDNFQSRRPNTSFCFLDIRSPGLGDTAMYLCATSAYPGDGTDTQYFGPGTRLTVL.

The rearrangement links TRBV9 to TRBJ2-6; 7 bases match TRBD1. There are 19 residues in the CDR3. J lost 4 bases, V lost 4 bases, and 17 bases had no gene match. CDR1 and CDR2 (germline): SGDLS, YYNGEE. The CDR3 here is CASSSVQGVTSIGANVLTF. Written as DNA, the CDR3 is TGTGCCAGCAGCTCAGTTCAGGGGGTTACCTCGATCGGGGCCAACGTCCTGACTTTC.

V and J are TRBV5-4 and TRBJ2-5, with a tentative D call TRBD2 (6 bases). This CDR3 is 14 amino acids long. The V gene's germline CDR1 is SGHNT and CDR2 YYREEE (reference sequence). The ends were cut back, 4 bases at V and 2 bases at J, with 12 bases in the middle. The CDR3 region has the DNA TGTGCCAGCAGCATCCGGGACTTACAAGAGACCCAGTACTTC. Its protein is CASSIRDLQETQYF.

This chain joins TRBV9 and TRBJ2-3, with 16 bases lining up with TRBD2. This CDR3 is 17 amino acids long. J lost 4 bases, V lost 4 bases, and 6 bases had no gene match. Looked up from germline, CDR1 is SGDLS and CDR2 is YYNGEE. Here the CDR3 reads CASSITGTSGGADTQYF. The CDR3 DNA follows: TGTGCCAGCAGCATTACCGGGACTAGCGGGGGGGCAGATACGCAGTATTTT.

The chain has TRBV6-5 and TRBJ1-2, with D tentatively TRBD1 (5 bases). V was clipped by 0 bases and J by 7 bases, with 12 bases between them. The CDR3 is 14 amino acids. CDR1 MNHEY and CDR2 SVGAGI come from the germline V gene. The CDR3 nucleotides are TGTGCCAGCAGTTACTCGAGCGGGGCGGGTGGCTACACCTTC. This gives the protein CASSYSSGAGGYTF.

The chain uses TRBV7-8 and TRBJ1-6; no reliable D call. Per germline, CDR1 SGHVS and CDR2 FQNEAQ. The CDR3 totals 14 residues. V was shortened by 1 base and J by 8 bases, with 9 bases between the two germline ends. The CDR3 spells CASSLEGGYSPLHF. The CDR3 DNA reads TGTGCCAGCAGCTTAGAGGGAGGTTATTCACCCCTCCACTTT.

The chain carries TRBV5-4 and TRBJ2-2; TRBD2 matches at 7 bases. Trimming at V came to 2 bases and at J to 0 bases, leaving 4 bases not matched to a gene. The germline gives CDR1 SGHNT, CDR2 YYREEE (reference sequence). This CDR3 has 16 amino acids. CDR3 coding DNA: TGTGCCAGCAGCTTTGGTCGGGGGGCGAACACCGGGGAGCTGTTTTTT. Translation gives CASSFGRGANTGELFF.

This chain uses TRBV18 with TRBJ2-7; perhaps TRBD1 as D (5 bases). Germline V CDR1 and CDR2: KGHSH, LQKENI. CDR3 length: 13 amino acids. Trimming removed 8 bases at V and 0 bases at J, with 11 bases between. The CDR3 sequence is CASTQGTSYEQYF. The CDR3, as DNA: TGTGCCAGCACTCAGGGTACCTCCTACGAGCAGTACTTC.

The chain has TRBV12-5 and TRBJ2-7, with TRBD2 matching 10 bases. Germline V gene data show CDR1 as LGHNT and CDR2 as FRNRAP. V shed 0 bases, J shed 4 bases, and the junction held 9 bases outside the gene matches. The CDR3 is 17 amino acids. The chain's CDR3 is CASGLVLGLAVGYEQYF. In nucleotides, the CDR3 is TGTGCTAGTGGTTTGGTACTAGGACTAGCGGTTGGTTACGAGCAGTACTTC.

The chain couples TRBV19 to TRBJ1-2, with TRBD1 identical over 8 bases. The CDR3 has 14 amino acids. Germline V lookup: CDR1 LNHDA, CDR2 SQIVND (reference sequence). The J segment lost 7 bases and the V segment lost 6 bases, leaving 10 bases of the junction unmatched. The CDR3 DNA reads as TGTGCCAGTAGGGCAGGGGGCGTAGTGGCTGGCTACACCTTC. This translates into CASRAGGVVAGYTF.

The chain joins TRBV9 to TRBJ1-5, with TRBD1 identical over 9 bases. The junction had 8 bases not matched to a gene; V was cut back by 3 bases and J by 4 bases. This CDR3 spans 16 amino acids. The germline gives CDR1 SGDLS, CDR2 YYNGEE. The CDR3 DNA follows: TGTGCCAGCAGCGGGGGACAGGGCGGACTAAATCAGCCCCAGCATTTT. This encodes CASSGGQGGLNQPQHF.

The gene calls are TRBV11-2 and TRBJ1-1; maybe TRBD1 (6 bases). The V and J ends lost 3 bases and 6 bases respectively, with 8 bases between them. Germline lookup yields CDR1 SGHAT and CDR2 FQNNGV. CDR3 length: 12 residues. The CDR3 DNA is TGTGCCAGCAGCTTGGGGGCCCCTGAAGCTTTCTTT. As protein: CASSLGAPEAFF.

The chain uses TRBV18 and TRBJ2-7; possibly TRBD1 for D (5 bases). The CDR3 runs to 13 residues. Germline V gene sequence: CDR1 KGHSH, CDR2 LQKENI. V lost 3 bases, J lost 2 bases, and 8 bases lay in between. CDR3 sequence reads: CASSPQGTYEQYF. The CDR3 DNA follows: TGTGCCAGCTCACCTCAGGGAACCTACGAGCAGTACTTC.

The chain couples TRBV4-3 to TRBJ2-7, with D possibly being TRBD2 (5 bases). Trimming took off 0 bases at V and 3 bases at J, with 6 bases between the two ends. This CDR3 region has 13 residues. CDR1 and CDR2 from the germline V gene are LGHNA and YSLEER. The CDR3 spells CASSQDRGYEQYF. The CDR3, as DNA: TGCGCCAGCAGCCAAGATCGGGGCTACGAGCAGTACTTC.

This sequence joins TRBV9 and TRBJ2-3, with 8 bases that match TRBD2. V was pared by 3 bases and J by 2 bases, with 11 bases of the junction left unmatched. The CDR3 is made up of 17 amino acids. CDR1 SGDLS and CDR2 YYNGEE come from the germline V gene. The DNA for the CDR3 is TGTGCCAGCAGCGCCCGGGGGCGGGGGGTCGCCACAGATACGCAGTATTTT. As protein: CASSARGRGVATDTQYF.

V is TRBV7-3 and J is TRBJ2-6; D remains unclear. The V end lost 5 bases, the J end lost 2 bases, and 10 bases lay between the germline ends. This CDR3 comprises 15 residues. In germline, CDR1 is SGHTA, CDR2 FQGTGA. CDR3 coding DNA: TGTGCCAGCAGCGCCCAGGTTGCTGGGGCCAACGTCCTGACTTTC. Protein sequence: CASSAQVAGANVLTF.

The rearrangement links TRBV5-4 to TRBJ1-2; tentative D call: TRBD1 (6 bases). Germline V gene lookup returns CDR1 SGHNT and CDR2 YYREEE (reference sequence). Trimming pared 4 bases from V and 0 bases from J, leaving 10 bases between. There are 14 residues in the CDR3. CDR3 in amino acids: CASSTRDTNYGYTF. The CDR3 DNA sequence: TGTGCCAGCAGCACGAGGGACACTAACTATGGCTACACCTTC.

This chain links TRBV7-9 with TRBJ1-1; 7 bases are a match to TRBD1. V lost 5 bases, J lost 1 base, and 10 bases stayed unmatched. Germline V lookup: CDR1 SEHNR, CDR2 FQNEAQ (reference sequence). The CDR3 is 16 amino acids. CDR3 amino acids: CASSGGGAGGNTEAFF. In DNA form, the CDR3 reads TGTGCCAGCAGCGGAGGGGGCGCGGGCGGGAACACTGAAGCTTTCTTT.

This chain links TRBV18 with TRBJ2-7; 10 bases are a match to TRBD2. CDR3 length: 16 amino acids. With 4 bases clipped from V and 3 bases from J, the junction kept 9 bases outside the gene matches. Germline V gives CDR1 KGHSH, CDR2 LQKENI. CDR3 bases: TGTGCCAGCTCACTTAGCGGGGGGAATGATATCTACGAGCAGTACTTC. Translated, it gives CASSLSGGNDIYEQYF.

This chain connects TRBV19 to TRBJ1-1; D not certain. The CDR3 length is 16 residues. Germline V CDR1 and CDR2: LNHDA, SQIVND (reference sequence). The V gene lost 5 bases and the J gene lost 1 base, with 17 bases spanning the gap. This chain's CDR3 is CASSPGTSRRNTEAFF. CDR3 nucleotides: TGTGCCAGTAGTCCAGGCACCTCAAGACGGAACACTGAAGCTTTCTTT.

As for this clone: Other nucleotide sequences from this sample produce the same CDR3. This rearrangement joins TRBV20-1 to TRBJ1-4; 8 bases are shared with TRBD1. The length of the CDR3 is 14 residues. The germline CDR1 and CDR2 sequences are DFQATT and SNEGSKA (reference sequence). The J segment lost 2 bases and the V segment lost 3 bases, leaving 2 bases of the junction unmatched. DNA of the CDR3: TGCAGTGCTAGTCAGGGGGCCACTAATGAAAAACTGTTTTTT. It yields the protein CSASQGATNEKLFF.

This chain connects TRBV5-1 to TRBJ1-1; D may be TRBD1 (5 bases). CDR3 length: 15 amino acids. Germline V gives CDR1 SGHRS, CDR2 YFSETQ. The ends were cut back, 3 bases at V and 4 bases at J, with 16 bases in the middle. CDR3 sequence (DNA): TGCGCCAGCAGCTGGGGCGGGGCGGTGGGCACTGAAGCTTTCTTT. Translation gives CASSWGGAVGTEAFF.

This clone was seen more than once but under ten times. This chain connects TRBV11-2 to TRBJ2-3, with D unclear. CDR1 and CDR2 (germline): SGHAT, FQNNGV. The V end lost 5 bases, the J end lost 8 bases, and 14 bases lay between the germline ends. The CDR3 extends over 13 amino acids. DNA of the CDR3: TGTGCCAGCAGCACAGAAAAAGGAAGTACGCAGTATTTT. This gives the protein CASSTEKGSTQYF.

The chain combines TRBV4-2 with TRBJ2-3, with D uncertain. The V end was cut by 1 base, the J end by 4 bases, with 6 bases between. The CDR3 is made up of 13 amino acids. The germline CDR1 and CDR2 sequences are LGHNA and YNFKEQ. The CDR3 nucleotides are TGTGCCAGCAGCCAAGTTAATCCAGATACGCAGTATTTT. Its protein is CASSQVNPDTQYF.

V is TRBV5-1 and J is TRBJ2-5, with TRBD2 identical over 10 bases. V shed 2 bases, J shed 5 bases, and the junction held 9 bases outside the gene matches. Germline lookup yields CDR1 SGHRS and CDR2 YFSETQ. CDR3 size: 16 residues. CDR3 bases: TGCGCCAGCAGCTTTAGCAGCGGGGGGGAATGGGAGACCCAGTACTTC. Translated: CASSFSSGGEWETQYF.

The chain is built from TRBV11-3 and TRBJ2-2; 12 bases line up with TRBD2. Germline CDR1 reads SGHNT; CDR2 reads YENEEA. V gave up 5 bases and J gave up 3 bases; unmatched junction bases: 4. There are 16 residues in the CDR3. The CDR3 loop reads CASSRRLAGDTGELFF. CDR3 nucleotide sequence: TGTGCCAGCAGCCGCAGACTAGCGGGGGACACCGGGGAGCTGTTTTTT. The full variable domain, its missing parts supplied by reference TRBV11-3 and TRBJ2-2, is EAGVVQSPRYKIIEKKQPVAFWCNPISGHNTLYWYLQNLGQGPELLIRYENEEAVDDSQLPKDRFSAERLKGVDSTLKIQPAELGDSAVYLCASSRRLAGDTGELFFGEGSRLTVL.

The chain has TRBV11-3 and TRBJ2-3, with 8 bases lining up with TRBD1. Looked up from germline, CDR1 is SGHNT and CDR2 is YENEEA. The CDR3 sequence is 13 residues long. After removal of 3 bases from V and 14 bases from J, the junction contained 10 bases not matched to a gene. The CDR3: CASSLGRDRMRYF. CDR3 DNA: TGTGCCAGCAGCTTGGGTAGGGACAGGATGAGGTATTTT.

A single count supports this clone. The rearrangement joins TRBV6-5 to TRBJ2-1; D not certain. The CDR3 extends over 15 amino acids. CDR1 and CDR2 from the germline V gene are MNHEY and SVGAGI. The V end lost 0 bases, the J end lost 4 bases, and 10 bases lay between the germline ends. The CDR3 coding sequence is TGTGCCAGCAGTTACTCCTATAGAAGTTACAATGAGCAGTTCTTC. This encodes CASSYSYRSYNEQFF.

The genes are TRBV11-2 and TRBJ2-6; 9 nucleotides align to TRBD1. After removal of 2 bases from V and 1 base from J, the junction contained 6 bases not matched to a gene. Germline CDR1 reads SGHAT; CDR2 reads FQNNGV. This CDR3 contains 18 residues. As DNA, the CDR3 is TGTGCCAGCAGCTTATATTACAGGGGGCAATCTGGGGCCAACGTCCTGACTTTC. It translates to CASSLYYRGQSGANVLTF.